The next 26 T cell receptor beta chains were all read from a single sample in a study of blood T cell repertoires in COVID-19. Repertoires were generated with immunoSEQ multiplex PCR, while TCRdb's copy carries only in-frame clones and drops some. The sample yields 300,000 to 350,000 clones, over 90% seen once. Sequenced sample: PBMCs or T cells enriched from blood (not recorded which). The receptors derive from a woman aged 30 to 39 who had been exposed to COVID-19.

This chain uses TRBV5-1 with TRBJ1-2; D not resolved. The CDR3 has 13 residues. Germline V CDR1 and CDR2: SGHRS, YFSETQ. Trimming took 3 bases from V and 2 from J, leaving 8 bases between them. The CDR3 here is CASSSWENYGYTF. The CDR3 DNA follows: TGCGCCAGCAGCTCGTGGGAGAACTATGGCTACACCTTC.

The chain has TRBV7-3 and TRBJ2-3; weak D call: TRBD2 (6 bases). Trimming removed 5 bases from V and 6 bases from J, with 18 bases in between. The CDR3 contains 15 residues. In germline, CDR1 is SGHTA, CDR2 FQGTGA. DNA for the CDR3: TGTGCCAGCAGCGCCGCGGGGTTATCCGGGGATACGCAGTATTTT. It specifies CASSAAGLSGDTQYF.

The genes are TRBV25-1 and TRBJ1-1; D is uncertain. CDR3 length: 16 residues. Between the trimmed V and J ends, which lost 1 base and 1 base, there was a span of 13 bases. Germline V CDR1 and CDR2: MGHDK, SYGVNS. CDR3 amino acids: CASSELRGRSNTEAFF. The CDR3 DNA is TGTGCCAGCAGTGAATTACGAGGGCGGTCGAACACTGAAGCTTTCTTT.

This rearrangement joins TRBV5-5 to TRBJ1-2, with a tentative D call TRBD1 (5 bases). The germline gives CDR1 SGHKS, CDR2 YYEKEE (reference sequence). Trimming took off 2 bases at V and 2 bases at J, with 10 bases between the two ends. CDR3 length: 14 residues. As DNA, the CDR3 is TGTGCCAGCAGCTTTGGAGCAGGGAACTATGGCTACACCTTC. It translates to CASSFGAGNYGYTF. The variable domain in full, with the rest retrieved from reference TRBV5-5 and TRBJ1-2, is DAGVTQSPTHLIKTRGQQVTLRCSPISGHKSVSWYQQVLGQGPQFIFQYYEKEERGRGNFPDRFSARQFPNYSSELNVNALLLGDSALYLCASSFGAGNYGYTFGSGTRLTVV.

For the CDR3, the DNA is TGTGCCAGCAGCCCCGGGACTAGTAGGGATACGCAGTATTTT. Translation gives CASSPGTSRDTQYF. V and J are TRBV7-3 and TRBJ2-3; TRBD2 matches at 8 bases. The V gene's germline CDR1 is SGHTA and CDR2 FQGTGA. The CDR3 runs 14 residues. V lost 5 bases, J lost 6 bases, and 7 bases stayed unmatched.

The V gene is TRBV5-1, the J gene TRBJ2-5; 8 nucleotides align to TRBD1. V lost 4 bases to trimming and J lost 0 bases; unmatched junction nucleotides: 11. CDR1 is SGHRS, CDR2 YFSETQ, per germline. The CDR3 loop spans 17 amino acids. The CDR3 is CASSRGQGMGYQETQYF. The CDR3 bases are TGCGCCAGCAGCCGCGGACAGGGCATGGGGTACCAAGAGACCCAGTACTTC.

The chain couples TRBV4-2 to TRBJ2-2; TRBD1 matches at 11 bases. The CDR3 loop spans 16 amino acids. Germline assignment: CDR1 LGHNA and CDR2 YNFKEQ. Trimming removed 4 bases from V and 5 bases from J; junction bases left unmatched: 6. CDR3 loop: CASSPGTGGGTGELFF. The CDR3 DNA is TGTGCCAGCAGCCCCGGGACAGGGGGAGGTACCGGGGAGCTGTTTTTT.

This clone was observed a single time. The CDR3 coding sequence is TGTGCCAGCAGCTTAGGGGGCCCGGTGGGGAAACTGTTTTTT. Protein sequence: CASSLGGPVGKLFF. This chain joins TRBV7-2 and TRBJ1-4; D perhaps matches TRBD1 (5 bases). Trimming removed 1 base from V and 11 bases from J, with 14 bases in between. This CDR3 has 14 amino acids. Germline V gene data show CDR1 as SGHTA and CDR2 as FQGNSA.

The genes are TRBV7-2 and TRBJ2-3, with 9 bases lining up with TRBD2. The CDR3 is 14 amino acids. Germline CDR1 is SGHTA and CDR2 is FQGNSA. J gave up 4 bases and V 3 bases, and 2 bases lay outside the gene matches. The CDR3 bases are TGTGCCAGCAGCTTTGGGACTAGCTCAGATACGCAGTATTTT. Protein sequence: CASSFGTSSDTQYF.

This clone was seen once. The chain combines TRBV6-2 or TRBV6-3 with TRBJ2-1; 14 bases align to TRBD2. Germline loops: CDR1 MNHEY, CDR2 SVGEGT. With 5 bases clipped from V and 8 bases from J, the junction kept 8 bases outside the gene matches. The CDR3 is 16 residues long. CDR3 in amino acids: CASSHPGLAGVYEQFF. CDR3 nucleotides: TGTGCCAGCAGTCACCCGGGACTAGCGGGGGTCTATGAGCAGTTCTTC.

The chain combines TRBV10-3 with TRBJ2-7, with 10 positions matching TRBD1. This CDR3 is 15 amino acids long. V trimming: 4 bases; J trimming: 6 bases; junction bases outside the gene matches: 9. The germline CDR1 and CDR2 sequences are ENHRY and SYGVKD. CDR3 DNA sequence: TGTGCCATCAGTGGAACCGGGACAGGGGTATCCGAGCAGTACTTC. It is translated as CAISGTGTGVSEQYF.

The CDR3, as DNA: TGTGCCAGTAGCGGGATATCAGGGGTCGGCTACACCTTC. This translates into CASSGISGVGYTF. The V call is TRBV19, the J call TRBJ1-2, with D possibly being TRBD1 (6 bases). CDR1 LNHDA and CDR2 SQIVND come from the germline V gene (reference sequence). Trimming cost V 6 bases and J 8 bases, with 16 bases left between them. This CDR3 is 13 amino acids long.

The DNA for the CDR3 is TGTGCCAGCAGCTTCTTCAGCACAGATACGCAGTATTTT. Encoded protein: CASSFFSTDTQYF. The V gene is TRBV5-6, the J gene TRBJ2-3, with D unresolved. The CDR3 has 13 amino acids. Germline CDR1 reads SGHDT; CDR2 reads YYEEEE. The germline V and J ends were trimmed by 2 bases and 0 bases, with 4 bases remaining between them.

Only one count was recorded for this clone. V usage is TRBV12-5 and J usage is TRBJ1-5; TRBD1 aligns across 8 bases. The CDR3 covers 17 residues. Trimming cost V 7 bases and J 1 base; bases outside gene matches: 12. In germline, CDR1 is LGHNT, CDR2 FRNRAP. CDR3 sequence reads: CASVPGQVMVSNQPQHF. CDR3 nucleotides: TGTGCTAGTGTCCCGGGACAGGTAATGGTGAGCAATCAGCCCCAGCATTTT. Filled out from reference TRBV12-5 and TRBJ1-5, the complete variable domain reads DARVTQTPRHKVTEMGQEVTMRCQPILGHNTVFWYRQTMMQGLELLAYFRNRAPLDDSGMPKDRFSAEMPDATLATLKIQPSEPRDSAVYFCASVPGQVMVSNQPQHFGDGTRLSIL.

DNA for the CDR3: TGCGCCAGCAGCGACAGGGGGAACTCTGGAAACACCATATATTTT. It codes for CASSDRGNSGNTIYF. This chain joins TRBV4-3 and TRBJ1-3; 9 bases map to TRBD1. CDR1 is LGHNA, CDR2 YSLEER, per germline. The CDR3 contains 15 residues. V lost 5 bases and J lost 0; bases outside the gene matches: 2.

CDR3 region: CASSHETNTGELFF. DNA of the CDR3: TGCGCCAGCAGCCATGAGACGAACACCGGGGAGCTGTTTTTT. The rearrangement links TRBV4-1 to TRBJ2-2; D call uncertain. CDR1 MGHRA and CDR2 YSYEKL come from the germline V gene. The germline V and J ends were trimmed by 3 bases and 0 bases, with 5 bases remaining between them. CDR3 length equals 14 residues.

This chain links TRBV7-8 with TRBJ1-5; 9 nucleotides align to TRBD1. With 3 bases clipped from V and 7 bases from J, the junction kept 4 bases outside the gene matches. Looked up from germline, CDR1 is SGHVS and CDR2 is FQNEAQ. CDR3 size: 14 residues. The CDR3 DNA is TGTGCCAGCAGCTTCCGGACAGGGGCCCAGCCCCAGCATTTT. Its protein product is CASSFRTGAQPQHF.

The genes are TRBV7-7 and TRBJ1-1, with D uncertain. The length of the CDR3 is 15 residues. V lost 3 bases and J 0 bases, leaving 11 bases between the germline ends. Germline CDR1 SSHAT, CDR2 FNYEAQ (reference sequence). DNA for the CDR3: TGTGCCAGCAGCTTGCTAACCGAGATGAACACTGAAGCTTTCTTT. It encodes CASSLLTEMNTEAFF. The full variable domain, in which reference TRBV7-7 and TRBJ1-1 provide the parts outside the CDR3, is GAGVSQSPRYKVTKRGQDVTLRCDPISSHATLYWYQQALGQGPEFLTYFNYEAQPDKSGLPSDRFSAERPEGSISTLTIQRTEQRDSAMYRCASSLLTEMNTEAFFGQGTRLTVV.

In its sample, this clone was seen a few times. The rearrangement links TRBV19 to TRBJ2-3, with TRBD1 identical over 8 bases. The CDR3 runs 15 residues. Germline V gives CDR1 LNHDA, CDR2 SQIVND (reference sequence). V trimming: 5 bases; J trimming: 3 bases; junction bases outside the gene matches: 7. The CDR3 is CASSDAGGLTDTQYF. The DNA for the CDR3 is TGTGCCAGTAGTGACGCAGGGGGCTTGACAGATACGCAGTATTTT.

There are a few counts of this clone. The rearrangement joins TRBV7-9 to TRBJ2-1, with 10 bases matching TRBD1. Germline V CDR1 and CDR2: SEHNR, FQNEAQ (reference sequence). The V gene end was trimmed by 3 bases and the J gene end by 6 bases; junction bases not matched to a gene: 5. This CDR3 is 15 amino acids long. CDR3 sequence reads: CASSFGTGDVNEQFF. The DNA of the CDR3 is TGTGCCAGCAGCTTCGGGACAGGGGACGTCAATGAGCAGTTCTTC.

This chain links TRBV7-2 with TRBJ2-7, with 9 bases identical to TRBD2. J was trimmed by 3 bases and V by 2 bases; bases with no gene match: 5. Per germline, CDR1 SGHTA and CDR2 FQGNSA. The CDR3 runs to 15 residues. As DNA, the CDR3 is TGTGCCAGCAGCTTATGGGCTAGCGGGGTCTACGAGCAGTACTTC. This encodes CASSLWASGVYEQYF.

As concerns this clone: One end of the junction is discordant with germline, which a read error may explain. The chain links TRBV18 to TRBJ1-6; D call uncertain. Germline V gene sequence: CDR1 KGHSH, CDR2 LQKENI. This CDR3 is 13 amino acids long. CDR3 loop: CASTPKEGSPLHF. The DNA of the CDR3 is TGTGCCAGCACACCAAAGGAGGGTTCACCCCTCCACTTT.

This chain links TRBV27 with TRBJ1-4; the match to TRBD1 covers 7 bases. CDR1 MNHEY and CDR2 SMNVEV come from the germline V gene (reference sequence). This CDR3 spans 15 amino acids. The ends lost 8 bases at V and 6 bases at J; junction bases unmatched: 12. The CDR3 protein is CASRSLGRGDEKLFF. The CDR3 DNA sequence: TGTGCCAGCCGGTCCCTTGGCAGGGGGGATGAAAAACTGTTTTTT.

The chain couples TRBV24-1 to TRBJ1-2, with TRBD1 matching over 8 bases. Trimming cost V 4 bases and J 4 bases; bases outside gene matches: 4. This CDR3 is 14 amino acids long. Germline CDR1 reads KGHDR; CDR2 reads SFDVKD. CDR3 protein: CATSDLDRAYGYTF. Here the CDR3 DNA reads TGTGCCACCAGTGACCTGGACAGGGCCTATGGCTACACCTTC.

The rearrangement uses TRBV6-1 and TRBJ1-1; 9 nucleotides line up with TRBD1. CDR1 is MNHNS and CDR2 is SASEGT in the germline V gene. There are 15 residues in the CDR3. Trimming took 1 base from V and 3 from J; bases not matched to a gene: 3. In nucleotides, the CDR3 is TGTGCCAGCAGTGAAGTTTACAGGGGGCACACTGAAGCTTTCTTT. Its translation: CASSEVYRGHTEAFF.

This sequence joins TRBV6-5 and TRBJ2-1; tentatively, D is TRBD2 (5 bases). In germline, CDR1 is MNHEY, CDR2 SVGAGI. CDR3 length: 12 amino acids. V was trimmed by 5 bases and J by 5 bases, leaving 7 bases between them. The DNA of the CDR3 is TGTGCCAGCAGTCTCGGGGACAATGAGCAGTTCTTC. It encodes CASSLGDNEQFF.